A single sample gave rise to the 13 T cell receptor beta chains below, sequenced in a study of shared clonotypes between healthy human individuals (dated by TCRdb to about 2020). The library relied on the immunoSEQ multiplex PCR assay. What TCRdb holds here is the immuneACCESS table cut down to in-frame rearrangements. Part of the clones is not present; checked against another copy, under half of the missing clones reflect an unresolved V gene, and the others are unexplained. This sample has some 500,000 clones in its table, and 75% to 80% of those were observed once. The top ten constitute around 12% of the sample. Sequencing used PBMCs. Source of these receptors: a woman between 40 and 50 years old in good health. Some clones in this sample may be carry-over from other donors' samples.

V is TRBV28 and J is TRBJ1-5; 9 bases map to TRBD1. The CDR3 runs to 15 residues. V shed 6 bases and J 5 bases; nucleotides not matched to a gene: 8. Germline-derived CDR1 and CDR2 are MDHEN and SYDVKM. The CDR3 reads CASSTGTGSDQPQHF. CDR3 nucleotide sequence: TGTGCCAGCAGCACCGGGACAGGGTCGGATCAGCCCCAGCATTTT.

The chain recombines TRBV4-2 with TRBJ2-7; 7 bases match TRBD1. The CDR3 is made up of 15 amino acids. Losses at the gene ends were 1 base for V and 0 bases for J; bases not matched to a gene: 3. Germline V CDR1 and CDR2: LGHNA, YNFKEQ. CDR3 sequence reads: CASSQAGTASYEQYF. The CDR3 DNA reads TGTGCCAGCAGCCAAGCCGGGACAGCCTCCTACGAGCAGTACTTC.

The chain uses TRBV6-6 and TRBJ1-1; D might be TRBD1 (5 bases). This CDR3 contains 16 residues. The V and J ends lost 5 bases and 3 bases respectively, with 19 bases between them. Germline loops: CDR1 MNHNY, CDR2 SVGAGI (reference sequence). CDR3 DNA: TGTGCCAGCAGTCATGGACAAGCCGCGGGGGACACTGAAGCTTTCTTT. It translates to CASSHGQAAGDTEAFF.

This clone was counted between two and nine times. The rearrangement links TRBV28 to TRBJ2-3, with 7 positions matching TRBD2. The CDR3 runs 15 residues. Trimming took 5 bases from V and 3 from J; bases not matched to a gene: 8. The germline V gene has CDR1 MDHEN and CDR2 SYDVKM. The CDR3 nucleotides are TGTGCCAGCAGTCCCTCCGGGGGAGGGACAGATACGCAGTATTTT. As protein: CASSPSGGGTDTQYF.

The sample holds many counts of this clone. Additional DNA sequences in this sample encode the identical CDR3. DNA for the CDR3: TGTGCCTGGAGCGACCGGGCGGGACATAGCAATCAGCCCCAGCATTTT. It codes for CAWSDRAGHSNQPQHF. V usage is TRBV30 and J usage is TRBJ1-5; maybe TRBD1 (6 bases). CDR1 is GTSNPN, CDR2 SVGIG, per germline (reference sequence). This CDR3 has 16 residues. Trimming cost V 3 bases and J 0 bases, with 15 bases left between them.

In regard to this clone: This probably arose from a read error, given a far larger clone one base away. This chain links TRBV6-6 with TRBJ1-2, with D possibly matching TRBD1 (5 bases). This CDR3 spans 15 amino acids. Looked up from germline, CDR1 is MNHNY and CDR2 is SVGAGI (reference sequence). The CDR3 nucleotides are TGTGCCAGCAGTTTTCAGGGAACTTCCAACTATAGCTACACCTTC. Translated, it gives CASSFQGTSNYSYTF.

This clone has just one count. V is TRBV7-6 and J is TRBJ2-3; D may be TRBD1 or TRBD2 (6 bases each). Trimming shortened V by 1 base and J by 0 bases, and 11 bases separated the two germline ends. Germline CDR1 SGHVS, CDR2 FNYEAQ. The CDR3 loop spans 16 amino acids. CDR3 residues: CASSLGAGHSTDTQYF. The CDR3 DNA follows: TGTGCCAGCAGCTTAGGTGCGGGACACAGCACAGATACGCAGTATTTT.

This clone was seen a few times. This chain connects TRBV6-5 to TRBJ1-4, with D hard to call. The germline V gene encodes CDR1 MNHEY and CDR2 SVGAGI. The CDR3 covers 12 residues. V lost 7 bases and J lost 4, with 7 bases in between. CDR3 in amino acids: CASMGDNEKLFF. The CDR3 nucleotides read TGTGCCAGCATGGGAGATAATGAAAAACTGTTTTTT.

This clone was counted at least ten times. V gene TRBV7-8 combines with J gene TRBJ2-5, with D unclear. Between the trimmed V and J ends, which lost 6 bases and 5 bases, there was a span of 10 bases. Germline V gene data show CDR1 as SGHVS and CDR2 as FQNEAQ. The CDR3 consists of 12 residues. The CDR3 DNA reads as TGTGCCAGCAGGCAAACTGGGGAGACCCAGTACTTC. Amino acid sequence: CASRQTGETQYF.

With regard to this clone: Relative to the germline gene, one junction end is altered; a read error may explain this. The rearrangement joins TRBV28 to TRBJ2-7; D remains ambiguous. Germline V gene lookup returns CDR1 MDHEN and CDR2 SYDVKM. CDR3 size: 10 residues. The chain's CDR3 is CASSLGSVNF. For the CDR3, the DNA is TGTGCCAGCAGTTTAGGAAGCGTCAACTTC. Together with reference TRBV28 and TRBJ2-7, the CDR3 gives the full variable domain: DVKVTQSSRYLVKRTGEKVFLECVQDMDHENMFWYRQDPGLGLRLIYFSYDVKMKEKGDIPEGYSVSREKKERFSLILESASTNQTSMYLCASSLGSVNFGPGTRLTVT.

This clone was detected many times. Other DNA sequences from this sample encode an identical CDR3 as well. The chain links TRBV28 to TRBJ1-5; no definite D call. Germline assignment: CDR1 MDHEN and CDR2 SYDVKM. The ends were cut back, 3 bases at V and 0 bases at J, with 15 bases in the middle. The CDR3 is 17 amino acids. The CDR3 is CASSFSIQQHSNQPQHF. The CDR3 nucleotides read TGTGCCAGCAGTTTTTCTATTCAGCAGCATAGCAATCAGCCCCAGCATTTT.

The chain recombines TRBV15 with TRBJ1-2; D is unresolved. Germline values: CDR1 LNHNV, CDR2 YYDKDF (reference sequence). V shed 0 bases and J shed 4 bases, with 9 bases lying between them. The CDR3 runs 14 residues. In DNA form, the CDR3 reads TGTGCCACCAGCAGAGAAAGGGAGGCCTATGGCTACACCTTC. Its protein product is CATSREREAYGYTF.

This clone was seen only a few times. A read error is the likely source, as a far larger clone sits one nucleotide away. The chain couples TRBV29-1 to TRBJ1-1; 7 bases agree with TRBD1. V gave up 4 bases and J gave up 1 base; unmatched junction bases: 12. Germline assignment: CDR1 SQVTM and CDR2 ANQGSEA. The CDR3 loop spans 16 amino acids. CDR3 region: CSVAPFPRQGNTEAFF. DNA of the CDR3: TGCAGCGTTGCCCCTTTTCCACGACAGGGGAACACTGAAGCTTTCTTT. Variable domain in full (rest from reference TRBV29-1 and TRBJ1-1): SAVISQKPSRDICQRGTSLTIQCQVDSQVTMMFWYRQQPGQSLTLIATANQGSEATYESGFVIDKFPISRPNLTFSTLTVSNMSPEDSSIYLCSVAPFPRQGNTEAFFGQGTRLTVV.